The present entry profiles one TCR beta chain with its context. Its antigen is as yet unknown. The data belong to a study of PD-L1 blockade in urothelial cancer. Looking at the study overall: Blood was evaluated 3 weeks (second dose) and 6 weeks after therapy began.

Time point denoted: pretreatment peripheral blood. Locally advanced or metastatic urothelial carcinoma affected the patients. The authors spiked synthetic TCR analog templates into each PCR. Profiled with immunoSEQ multiplex PCR; TCRdb holds only in-frame clones, not every one. The table lists some 38,000 clones, around four fifths of them singletons, with 13% to 15% in the top ten. Notes on the study in general: Durable benefit was linked to greater 3-week expansion of tumor-associated blood clones.

The CDR3 sequence is 15 residues long. Germline V lookup: CDR1 GTSNPN, CDR2 SVGIG (reference sequence). Trimming at V came to 3 bases and at J to 3 bases, leaving 9 bases not matched to a gene. This clonotype was obtained from a man aged 80 or over with urothelial cancer. The V call is TRBV30, the J call TRBJ2-7, with TRBD1 matching over 9 bases. Sample: PBMCs, taken around atezolizumab (anti-PD-L1) treatment. This CDR3 is CAWRETGTGSYEQYF. CDR3 nucleotides: TGTGCCTGGAGAGAAACCGGGACAGGGAGCTACGAGCAGTACTTC.